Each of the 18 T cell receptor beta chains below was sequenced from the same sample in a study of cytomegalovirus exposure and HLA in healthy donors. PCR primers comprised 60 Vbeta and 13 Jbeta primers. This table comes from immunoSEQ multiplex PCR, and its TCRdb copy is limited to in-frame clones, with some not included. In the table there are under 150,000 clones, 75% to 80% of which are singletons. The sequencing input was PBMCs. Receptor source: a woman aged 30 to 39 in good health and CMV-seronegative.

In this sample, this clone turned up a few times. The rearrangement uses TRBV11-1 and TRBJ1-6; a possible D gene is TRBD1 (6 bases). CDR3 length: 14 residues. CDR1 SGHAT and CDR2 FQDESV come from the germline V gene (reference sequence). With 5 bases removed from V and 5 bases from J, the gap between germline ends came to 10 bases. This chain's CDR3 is CASSRTGNNSPLHF. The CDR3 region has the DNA TGTGCCAGCAGCAGAACAGGGAATAATTCACCCCTCCACTTT.

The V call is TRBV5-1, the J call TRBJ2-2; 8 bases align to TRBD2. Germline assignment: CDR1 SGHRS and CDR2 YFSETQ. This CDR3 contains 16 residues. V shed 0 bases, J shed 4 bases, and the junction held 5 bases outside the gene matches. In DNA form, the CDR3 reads TGCGCCAGCAGCTTGGAAAGGACTAGCCCCACCGGGGAGCTGTTTTTT. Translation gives CASSLERTSPTGELFF.

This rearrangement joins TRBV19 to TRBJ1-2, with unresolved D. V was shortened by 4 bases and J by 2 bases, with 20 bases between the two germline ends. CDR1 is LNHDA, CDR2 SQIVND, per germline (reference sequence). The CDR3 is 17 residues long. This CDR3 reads CASSTHYPGARNYGYTF. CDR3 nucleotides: TGTGCCAGTAGTACCCATTACCCGGGAGCCCGAAACTATGGCTACACCTTC.

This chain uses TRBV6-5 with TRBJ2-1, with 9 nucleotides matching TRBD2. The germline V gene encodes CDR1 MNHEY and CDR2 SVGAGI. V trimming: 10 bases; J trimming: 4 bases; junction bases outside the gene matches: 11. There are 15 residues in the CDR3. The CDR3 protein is CATTYSGGFYNEQFF. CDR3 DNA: TGTGCCACCACCTATAGCGGGGGATTTTACAATGAGCAGTTCTTC.

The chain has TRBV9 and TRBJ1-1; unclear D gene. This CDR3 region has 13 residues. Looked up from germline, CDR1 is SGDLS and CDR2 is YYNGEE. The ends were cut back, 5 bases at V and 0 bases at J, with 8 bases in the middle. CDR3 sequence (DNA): TGTGCCAGCAGTAAACTCATGAACACTGAAGCTTTCTTT. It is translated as CASSKLMNTEAFF.

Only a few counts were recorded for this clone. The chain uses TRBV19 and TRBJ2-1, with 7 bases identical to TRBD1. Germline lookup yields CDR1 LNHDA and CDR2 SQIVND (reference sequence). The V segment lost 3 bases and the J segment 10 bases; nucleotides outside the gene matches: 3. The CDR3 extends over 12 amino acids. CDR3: CASSMLTGEQFF. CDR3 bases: TGTGCCAGTAGTATGTTGACAGGGGAGCAGTTCTTC.

The CDR3 bases are TGCGCCAGCAGTAATAACAGGGGGGCTAATGAAAAACTGTTTTTT. Protein product: CASSNNRGANEKLFF. The chain couples TRBV10-2 to TRBJ1-4; 8 bases fit TRBD1. The CDR3 runs to 15 residues. Germline lookup yields CDR1 WSHSY and CDR2 SAAADI. The J segment lost 3 bases and the V segment lost 5 bases, leaving 5 bases of the junction unmatched.

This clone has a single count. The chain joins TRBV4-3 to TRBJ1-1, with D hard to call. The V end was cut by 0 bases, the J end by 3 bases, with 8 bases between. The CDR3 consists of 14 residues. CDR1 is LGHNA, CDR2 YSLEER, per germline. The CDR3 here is CASSQDLEDTEAFF. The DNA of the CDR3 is TGCGCCAGCAGCCAAGATCTGGAGGACACTGAAGCTTTCTTT.

The CDR3 bases are TGCAGCGTTGAGGGACAGGGGAGTTCCTATGGCTACACCTTC. Translating gives CSVEGQGSSYGYTF. The chain uses TRBV29-1 and TRBJ1-2; 10 bases are shared with TRBD1. Germline CDR1 is SQVTM and CDR2 is ANQGSEA. The trim removed 3 bases at V and 4 bases at J, leaving 5 bases unmatched. This CDR3 contains 14 residues.

Written as DNA, the CDR3 is TGTGCCAGCAGTGGACATCAGAACACTGAAGCTTTCTTT. As protein: CASSGHQNTEAFF. The chain joins TRBV2 to TRBJ1-1; no clear D gene. Germline V gene sequence: CDR1 SNHLY, CDR2 FYNNEI. With 4 bases removed from V and 1 base from J, the gap between germline ends came to 7 bases. The CDR3 covers 13 residues.

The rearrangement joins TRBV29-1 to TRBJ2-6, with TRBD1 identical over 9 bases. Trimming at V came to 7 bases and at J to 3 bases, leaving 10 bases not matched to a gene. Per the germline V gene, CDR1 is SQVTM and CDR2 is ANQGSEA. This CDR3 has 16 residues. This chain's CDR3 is CSALGQGVNGANVLTF. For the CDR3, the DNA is TGCAGCGCCTTGGGACAGGGAGTCAATGGGGCCAACGTCCTGACTTTC. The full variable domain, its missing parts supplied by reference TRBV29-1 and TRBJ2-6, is SAVISQKPSRDICQRGTSLTIQCQVDSQVTMMFWYRQQPGQSLTLIATANQGSEATYESGFVIDKFPISRPNLTFSTLTVSNMSPEDSSIYLCSALGQGVNGANVLTFGAGSRLTVL.

DNA of the CDR3: TGCGCCAGCAGCCAACCTGGACTAGCGGGGGACCCTGGGAGCACAGATACGCAGTATTTT. Translating gives CASSQPGLAGDPGSTDTQYF. The chain links TRBV4-1 to TRBJ2-3; 13 positions agree with TRBD2. The length of the CDR3 is 20 residues. Trimming removed 2 bases from V and 0 bases from J; junction bases left unmatched: 11. Germline values: CDR1 MGHRA, CDR2 YSYEKL.

Written as DNA, the CDR3 is TGTGCCAGCAGCTGGAGCGGGGGAGGGGAGACCCAGTACTTC. Translated: CASSWSGGGETQYF. The chain employs TRBV7-2 and TRBJ2-5; 8 nucleotides match TRBD2. CDR1 is SGHTA and CDR2 is FQGNSA in the germline V gene. V dropped 4 bases and J dropped 5; count of bases not matched to a gene: 6. CDR3 length: 14 residues.

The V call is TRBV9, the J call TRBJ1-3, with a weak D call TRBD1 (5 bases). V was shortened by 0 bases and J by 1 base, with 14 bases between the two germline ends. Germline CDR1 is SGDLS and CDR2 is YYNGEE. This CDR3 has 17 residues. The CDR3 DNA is TGTGCCAGCAGCGTAGCTACAAGGGGCCCATCTGGAAACACCATATATTTT. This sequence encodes CASSVATRGPSGNTIYF.

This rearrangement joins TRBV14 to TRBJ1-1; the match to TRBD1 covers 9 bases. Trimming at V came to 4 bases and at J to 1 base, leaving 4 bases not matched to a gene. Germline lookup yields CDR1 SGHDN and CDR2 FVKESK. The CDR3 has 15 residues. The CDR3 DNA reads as TGTGCCAGCAGCCTCCGGGACAGGGCGAACACTGAAGCTTTCTTT. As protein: CASSLRDRANTEAFF.

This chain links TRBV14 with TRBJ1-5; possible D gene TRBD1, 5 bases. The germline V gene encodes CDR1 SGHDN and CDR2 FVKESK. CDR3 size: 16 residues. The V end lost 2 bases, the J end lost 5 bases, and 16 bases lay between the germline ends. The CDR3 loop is CASSQPRRGKDQPQHF. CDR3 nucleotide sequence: TGTGCCAGCAGCCAACCCCGGCGGGGGAAAGATCAGCCCCAGCATTTT.

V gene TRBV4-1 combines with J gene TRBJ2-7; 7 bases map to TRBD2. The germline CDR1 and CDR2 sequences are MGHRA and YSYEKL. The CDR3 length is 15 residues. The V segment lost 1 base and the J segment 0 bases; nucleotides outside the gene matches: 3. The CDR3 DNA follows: TGCGCCAGCAGCCAAGGTATAGCGGGCTCCTACGAGCAGTACTTC. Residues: CASSQGIAGSYEQYF.

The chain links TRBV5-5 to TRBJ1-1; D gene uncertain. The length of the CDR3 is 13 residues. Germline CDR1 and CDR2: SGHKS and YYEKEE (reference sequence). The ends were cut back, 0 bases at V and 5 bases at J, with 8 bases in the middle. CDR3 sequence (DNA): TGTGCCAGCAGCTTGGGTTCGGGAACTGAAGCTTTCTTT. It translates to CASSLGSGTEAFF.